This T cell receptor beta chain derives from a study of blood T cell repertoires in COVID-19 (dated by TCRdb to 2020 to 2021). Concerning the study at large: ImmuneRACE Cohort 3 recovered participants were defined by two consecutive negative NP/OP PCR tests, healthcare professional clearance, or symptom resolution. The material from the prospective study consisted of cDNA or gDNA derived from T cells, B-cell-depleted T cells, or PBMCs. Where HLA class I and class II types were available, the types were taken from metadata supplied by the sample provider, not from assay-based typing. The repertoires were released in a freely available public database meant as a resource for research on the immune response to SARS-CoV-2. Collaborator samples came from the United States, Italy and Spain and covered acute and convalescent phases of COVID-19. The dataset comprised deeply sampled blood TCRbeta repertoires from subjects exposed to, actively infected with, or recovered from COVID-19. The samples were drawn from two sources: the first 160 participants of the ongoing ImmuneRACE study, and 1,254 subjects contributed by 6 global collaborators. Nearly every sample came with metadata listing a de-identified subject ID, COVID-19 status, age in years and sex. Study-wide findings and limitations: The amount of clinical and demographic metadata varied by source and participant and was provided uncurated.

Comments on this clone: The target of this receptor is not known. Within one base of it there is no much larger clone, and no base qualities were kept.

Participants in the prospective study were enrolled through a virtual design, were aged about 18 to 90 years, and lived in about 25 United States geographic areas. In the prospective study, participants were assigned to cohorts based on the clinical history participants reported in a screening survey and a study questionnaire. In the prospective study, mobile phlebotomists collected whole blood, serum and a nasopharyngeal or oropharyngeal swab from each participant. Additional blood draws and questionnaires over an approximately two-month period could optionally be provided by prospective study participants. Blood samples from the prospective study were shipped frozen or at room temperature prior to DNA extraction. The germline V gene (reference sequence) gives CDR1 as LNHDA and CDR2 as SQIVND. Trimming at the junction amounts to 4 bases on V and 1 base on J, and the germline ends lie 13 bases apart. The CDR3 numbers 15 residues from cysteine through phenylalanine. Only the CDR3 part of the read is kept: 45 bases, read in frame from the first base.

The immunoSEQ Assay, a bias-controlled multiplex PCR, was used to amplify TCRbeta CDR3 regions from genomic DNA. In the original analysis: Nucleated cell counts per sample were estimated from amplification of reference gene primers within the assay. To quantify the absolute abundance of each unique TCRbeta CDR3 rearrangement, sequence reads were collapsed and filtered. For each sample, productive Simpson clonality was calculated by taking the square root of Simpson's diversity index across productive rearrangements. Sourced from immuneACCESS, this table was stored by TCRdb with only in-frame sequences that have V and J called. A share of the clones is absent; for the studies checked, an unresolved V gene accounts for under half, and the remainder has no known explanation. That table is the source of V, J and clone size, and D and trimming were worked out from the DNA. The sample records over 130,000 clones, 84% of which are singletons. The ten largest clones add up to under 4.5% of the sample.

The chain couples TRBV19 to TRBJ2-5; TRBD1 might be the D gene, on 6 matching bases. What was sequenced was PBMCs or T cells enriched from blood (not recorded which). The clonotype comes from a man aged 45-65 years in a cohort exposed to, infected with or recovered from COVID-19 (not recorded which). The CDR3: CASSRIGQIQETQYF. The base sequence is TGTGCCAGTAGTAGGATCGGACAGATCCAAGAGACCCAGTACTTC.